Sequencing of this T cell receptor beta chain was carried out in a study of cytomegalovirus exposure and HLA in healthy donors (dated by TCRdb to between 2016 and 2019). At the level of the whole study: According to a later analysis, one platform produced both the 120 validation repertoires and the 730 or so repertoires of the first cohort. The study was designed to test whether signatures of past pathogen exposure could be identified by cataloging public T cell receptors. Besides the first cohort of more than 650 subjects, a separate validation cohort made up of roughly 120 different subjects was used. To predict cytomegalovirus infection status, the study brought together high-throughput TCR immunosequencing, statistical association of individual TCRs with disease status, and machine learning. Results and caveats for the whole study, not just this receptor: Subsequent analysis determined that TCRs grouped into clusters in the first cohort also showed a tendency toward co-occurrence across the 90 to 150 validation repertoires, and 94% of cluster scores exceeded 0. In the study, around 160 TCR beta chains were listed as associated with cytomegalovirus. The authors suggested that the approach could potentially be extended to other disease states and immunological phenotypes. The classifier was reported to diagnose cytomegalovirus status with high specificity and sensitivity in both the original cohort and the validation cohort. The validation cohort had no HLA typing available for a later analysis, so co-occurrence within that cohort was assessed over all 130 or so repertoires. Across donors, most TCR sequences were observed very rarely, whereas some public TCRs were present in many individuals. In vitro tests confirmed that a few of the cytomegalovirus-associated TCR beta chains recognize cytomegalovirus antigens.

This clone was recorded only once. This receptor's antigen is unknown. Base qualities are missing; no much larger clone stands one base away. Other nucleotide sequences from this sample produce the same CDR3. The donors belonged to the validation cohort of 120 subjects, which was separate from the 666-subject first cohort. CDR1 and CDR2, per the germline V gene, are SGHDT and YYEEEE. V is pruned by 4 bases and J by 5 bases, leaving 2 bases of the junction without a gene match. The cysteine opens and the phenylalanine closes a CDR3 of 12 amino acids. CDR3 DNA only is kept here, 36 bases in frame from base 1. Receptors were amplified or captured by the immunoSEQ multiplex PCR assay. The paper's data handling went like this. To diagnose cytomegalovirus status from the catalog of TCR beta chain sequences, a statistical classification framework was built. Here the immuneACCESS table is served through TCRdb, limited to in-frame sequences with V and J called. Missing clones are a known gap in these copies; in checked studies unresolved V genes cover under half, and the rest lacks a known reason. The D gene and trimming were derived from the DNA, and the V and J assignments and clone size from that table. This sample gives fewer than 200,000 clones in total; roughly 90% of them show up just once. Approximately 2% of the sample rests with the top ten.

The sequence is built from TRBV5-6 and TRBJ1-1, with 7 middle bases fitting TRBD1. Sequences were obtained from PBMCs. The sequence was collected from a woman younger than 30 in good health and CMV-seronegative. The CDR3 region: CASSPGGTEAFF. DNA sequence: TGTGCCAGCAGCCCAGGGGGAACTGAAGCTTTCTTT.